This TCR beta chain was found in a study of blood T cell repertoires in COVID-19. Study-wide background: The origin of the acute and convalescent COVID-19 samples was the United States, Italy and Spain. T cells, B-cell-depleted T cells, or PBMCs supplied cDNA or gDNA.

The trim removed 8 bases at V and 7 bases at J, leaving 13 bases unmatched. The CDR3 is 14 amino acids. From germline, CDR1 is LGHDT and CDR2 YNNKEL (reference sequence). As handled by the study authors: Researchers report that nucleated cell counts were estimated from reference gene primer amplification. Assay used: immunoSEQ multiplex PCR; TCRdb lists only in-frame clones, some missing. That table is the source of V, J and clone size, and D and trimming were worked out from the DNA. The top ten hold approximately 0.94% of the sample, which has around 300,000 clones, about nine tenths seen once. The material sequenced was peripheral blood. The V gene is TRBV3-1 (or the pseudogene TRBV3-2), the J gene TRBJ1-1; 7 bases line up with TRBD1. The TCR originated in a woman between 40 and 55 years old who had recovered from COVID-19. The CDR3 loop is CASAQTGLFDEAFF. CDR3 in DNA: TGTGCCAGCGCCCAGACAGGGCTCTTCGATGAAGCTTTCTTT.